These 15 T cell receptor beta chains were all obtained from the same sample, sequenced in a study of cytomegalovirus exposure and HLA in healthy donors. In the PCR, 60 Vbeta and 13 Jbeta primers were used. The method was immunoSEQ multiplex PCR; TCRdb's version includes in-frame clones alone and lacks a portion of them. The sample lists around 120,000 clones; 80% were seen once. What was sequenced was PBMCs. Every receptor here comes from a female donor in good health and CMV-seropositive.

The chain uses TRBV5-4 and TRBJ1-6; D call uncertain. Germline assignment: CDR1 SGHNT and CDR2 YYREEE (reference sequence). Trimming took off 4 bases at V and 13 bases at J, with 15 bases between the two ends. The CDR3 has 13 residues. CDR3 residues: CASSRGTGFPLHF. In nucleotides, the CDR3 is TGTGCCAGCAGCCGGGGAACCGGGTTTCCCCTCCACTTT.

This chain joins TRBV19 and TRBJ2-2; D is unclear. Trimming removed 8 bases at V and 4 bases at J, with 14 bases between. Germline CDR1 reads LNHDA; CDR2 reads SQIVND (reference sequence). The CDR3 extends over 14 amino acids. The CDR3 loop reads CASELGLTTGELFF. CDR3 in DNA: TGTGCCAGTGAACTGGGCCTAACCACCGGGGAGCTGTTTTTT.

This clone was observed a few times. The gene calls are TRBV19 and TRBJ2-3; D may be TRBD1 (6 bases). The CDR3 loop spans 11 amino acids. With 7 bases removed from V and 6 bases from J, the gap between germline ends came to 8 bases. Germline V CDR1 and CDR2: LNHDA, SQIVND (reference sequence). CDR3 region: CASTQGDTQYF. As DNA, the CDR3 is TGTGCCAGTACCCAGGGGGATACGCAGTATTTT.

A word on this clone: Relative to the germline gene, one junction end is altered; a read error may explain this. The chain joins TRBV7-9 to TRBJ1-2; perhaps TRBD1 as D (5 bases). Germline V gene data show CDR1 as SEHNR and CDR2 as FQNEAQ (reference sequence). This CDR3 contains 16 residues. The CDR3 spells CSSSIQNPRVDYGYTF. The CDR3 nucleotides read TGTTCCAGCAGCATACAAAACCCCAGGGTGGACTATGGCTACACCTTC.

The chain joins TRBV6-6 to TRBJ2-2, with 12 bases identical to TRBD1. Germline values: CDR1 MNHNY, CDR2 SVGAGI (reference sequence). After removal of 7 bases from V and 4 bases from J, the junction contained 7 bases not matched to a gene. The CDR3 sequence is 16 residues long. CDR3 bases: TGTGCCAGCAACGGCCGGGACAGGGGGCTCACCGGGGAGCTGTTTTTT. This sequence encodes CASNGRDRGLTGELFF.

The chain is built from TRBV7-2 and TRBJ1-2, with D possibly matching TRBD1 (6 bases). V lost 4 bases, J lost 5 bases, and 20 bases lay in between. CDR3 length equals 16 residues. CDR1 is SGHTA, CDR2 FQGNSA, per germline. The CDR3 coding sequence is TGTGCCAGCAGCTCCGCTTGGGGGGGGCGCGGATATGGCTACACCTTC. This codes for CASSSAWGGRGYGYTF.

In DNA form, the CDR3 reads TGTGCCAGCAGTTACCACGACAGGGGAAAGAACGAGCAGTACTTC. Its translation is CASSYHDRGKNEQYF. V is TRBV6-5 and J is TRBJ2-7; TRBD1 matches at 8 bases. CDR1 MNHEY and CDR2 SVGAGI come from the germline V gene. This CDR3 is built from 15 residues. V was clipped by 2 bases and J by 5 bases; unmatched bases: 8.

The chain has TRBV5-4 and TRBJ2-5, with TRBD2 matching over 9 bases. V was pared by 4 bases and J by 1 base, with 8 bases of the junction left unmatched. There are 16 residues in the CDR3. CDR1 and CDR2 (germline): SGHNT, YYREEE (reference sequence). In DNA form, the CDR3 reads TGTGCCAGCAGCCCCTTAGCGGGGGCCATCCAAGAGACCCAGTACTTC. It yields the protein CASSPLAGAIQETQYF.

The chain carries TRBV5-1 and TRBJ1-5; possible D gene TRBD1, 5 bases. The V gene's germline CDR1 is SGHRS and CDR2 YFSETQ. The CDR3 is 15 residues long. V lost 0 bases and J lost 0, with 7 bases in between. The CDR3 sequence is CASSLEGDSNQPQHF. The DNA of the CDR3 is TGCGCCAGCAGCTTGGAAGGGGATAGCAATCAGCCCCAGCATTTT. Full variable domain (remainder filled in from reference TRBV5-1 and TRBJ1-5): KAGVTQTPRYLIKTRGQQVTLSCSPISGHRSVSWYQQTPGQGLQFLFEYFSETQRNKGNFPGRFSGRQFSNSRSEMNVSTLELGDSALYLCASSLEGDSNQPQHFGDGTRLSIL.

This sequence joins TRBV30 and TRBJ1-1, with TRBD1 identical over 7 bases. This CDR3 has 14 residues. V trimming: 5 bases; J trimming: 0 bases; junction bases outside the gene matches: 6. Looked up from germline, CDR1 is GTSNPN and CDR2 is SVGIG (reference sequence). This chain's CDR3 is CAWGGTVLNTEAFF. The CDR3 DNA sequence: TGTGCCTGGGGAGGGACAGTCTTGAACACTGAAGCTTTCTTT.

The V call is TRBV27, the J call TRBJ1-1; TRBD1 might be the D (5 bases). The CDR3 extends over 15 amino acids. Per germline, CDR1 MNHEY and CDR2 SMNVEV (reference sequence). V lost 5 bases and J lost 2, with 15 bases in between. CDR3 in DNA: TGTGCCAGCAGTCTACTGACAGAAAGAAACACTGAAGCTTTCTTT. It yields the protein CASSLLTERNTEAFF.

The chain carries TRBV10-3 and TRBJ1-2; the D gene is possibly TRBD1 (5 bases). This CDR3 region has 11 residues. CDR1 and CDR2 (germline): ENHRY, SYGVKD. Trimming took off 4 bases at V and 9 bases at J, with 9 bases between the two ends. CDR3: CAISGPDSYTF. The DNA of the CDR3 is TGTGCCATCAGTGGTCCGGACAGCTACACCTTC.

The chain carries TRBV7-8 and TRBJ1-2; TRBD1 matches 8 bases. The junction had 9 bases not matched to a gene; V was cut back by 2 bases and J by 4 bases. The CDR3 loop spans 16 amino acids. Germline V lookup: CDR1 SGHVS, CDR2 FQNEAQ. Here the CDR3 reads CASSLRDRSHFYGYTF. For the CDR3, the DNA is TGTGCCAGCAGCTTAAGGGACAGGTCCCATTTCTATGGCTACACCTTC.

This chain connects TRBV7-9 to TRBJ1-1, with D perhaps matching TRBD1 (5 bases). CDR3 length: 15 residues. V lost 1 base, J lost 5 bases, and 14 bases lay in between. Per germline, CDR1 SEHNR and CDR2 FQNEAQ (reference sequence). This CDR3 is CASSLGLRGKTEAFF. CDR3 DNA: TGTGCCAGCAGCTTAGGTTTAAGGGGTAAGACTGAAGCTTTCTTT.

This clone was seen just once. V and J are TRBV28 and TRBJ1-2; no clear D gene. CDR3 length equals 14 residues. Germline-derived CDR1 and CDR2 are MDHEN and SYDVKM. The V and J ends lost 4 bases and 3 bases respectively, with 12 bases between them. The CDR3 spells CASSSDHADYGYTF. The CDR3 DNA reads TGTGCCAGCAGTTCCGACCATGCGGACTATGGCTACACCTTC.